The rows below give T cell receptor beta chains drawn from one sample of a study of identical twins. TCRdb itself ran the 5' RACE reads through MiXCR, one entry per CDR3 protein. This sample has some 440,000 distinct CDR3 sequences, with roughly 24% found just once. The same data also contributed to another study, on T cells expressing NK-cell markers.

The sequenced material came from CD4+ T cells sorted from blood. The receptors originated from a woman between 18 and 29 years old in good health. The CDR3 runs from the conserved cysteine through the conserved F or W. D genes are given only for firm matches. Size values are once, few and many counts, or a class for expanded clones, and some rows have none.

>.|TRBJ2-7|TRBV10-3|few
CAISPLGGGYEQYF
TGTGCCATCAGCCCCCTGGGGGGTGGATACGAGCAGTACTTC
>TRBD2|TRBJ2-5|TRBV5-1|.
CASSYLSGSVETQYF
TGCGCCAGCAGCTACCTTAGCGGGAGCGTGGAGACCCAGTACTTC
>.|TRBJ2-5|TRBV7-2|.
CASSTAYSGTQYF
TGTGCCAGCAGCACCGCTTATAGCGGGACCCAGTACTTC
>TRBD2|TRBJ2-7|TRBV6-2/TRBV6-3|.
CASSYRRTSGNVPHEQYF
TGTGCCAGCAGTTACCGGAGGACTAGCGGGAATGTTCCCCACGAGCAGTACTTC
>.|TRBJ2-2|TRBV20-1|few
CSGRTVNTGELFF
TGCAGCGGAAGGACGGTGAACACCGGGGAGCTGTTTTTT
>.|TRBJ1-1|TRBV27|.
CASSLFRDGEAFF
TGTGCCAGCAGTTTATTCAGGGATGGTGAAGCTTTCTTT
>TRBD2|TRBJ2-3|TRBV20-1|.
CSASPTSGRSTDTQYF
TGCAGTGCTAGCCCGACTAGCGGGAGAAGCACAGATACGCAGTATTTT
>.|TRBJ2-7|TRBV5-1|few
CASSLGISDGVLREYF
TGCGCCAGCAGCTTGGGAATTTCGGACGGGGTGTTACGTGAGTACTTC
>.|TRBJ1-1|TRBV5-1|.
CASSRREGQANTEAFF
TGCGCCAGCAGCCGGAGGGAGGGACAAGCGAACACTGAAGCTTTCTTT
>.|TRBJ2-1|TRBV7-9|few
CASSRDGRYNEQFF
TGTGCCAGCAGCCGGGACGGAAGATACAATGAGCAGTTCTTC
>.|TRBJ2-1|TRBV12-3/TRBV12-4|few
CASSMGQVNEQFF
TGTGCCAGCAGCATGGGGCAGGTCAATGAGCAGTTCTTC
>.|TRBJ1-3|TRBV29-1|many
CSGHSGNTIYF
TGCAGCGGACACTCTGGAAACACCATATATTTT
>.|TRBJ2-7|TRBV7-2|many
CASSLAGVVYEQYF
TGTGCCAGCAGCTTAGCGGGAGTGGTCTACGAGCAGTACTTC
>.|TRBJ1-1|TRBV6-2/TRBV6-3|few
CASGREFEAFF
TGTGCCAGTGGGCGGGAGTTTGAAGCTTTCTTT
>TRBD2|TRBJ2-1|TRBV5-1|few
CASSLPRLAGVVGEQFF
TGCGCCAGCAGCTTACCTAGACTAGCGGGGGTCGTCGGTGAGCAGTTCTTC
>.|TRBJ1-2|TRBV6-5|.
CASSYSRVAGYTF
TGTGCCAGCAGTTACTCCAGGGTCGCTGGCTACACCTTC
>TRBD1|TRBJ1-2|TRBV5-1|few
CASSPTTGTGYSDGYTF
TGCGCCAGCAGCCCAACAACCGGGACAGGGTATTCGGATGGCTACACCTTC
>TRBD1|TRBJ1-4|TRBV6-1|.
CASRPGQGGEKLFF
TGTGCCAGCAGGCCGGGACAGGGAGGCGAAAAACTGTTTTTT
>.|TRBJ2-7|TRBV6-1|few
CASSEYAGNEQYF
TGTGCCAGCAGTGAATACGCGGGCAATGAGCAGTACTTC
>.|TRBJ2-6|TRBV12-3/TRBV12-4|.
CASIPQGAGANVLTF
TGTGCCAGCATCCCTCAGGGAGCTGGGGCCAACGTCCTGACTTTC
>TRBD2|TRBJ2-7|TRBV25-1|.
CASSDAGAHEQYF
TGTGCCAGCAGTGACGCGGGAGCCCACGAGCAGTACTTC
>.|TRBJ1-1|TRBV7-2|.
CASSPQGHLNTEAFF
TGTGCCAGCAGCCCCCAAGGACACCTGAACACTGAAGCTTTCTTT
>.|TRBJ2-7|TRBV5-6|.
CASSLAEGTLYEQYF
TGTGCCAGCAGCTTGGCGGAGGGGACCCTCTACGAGCAGTACTTC
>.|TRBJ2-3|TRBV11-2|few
CASSLGSRATPGTTDTQYF
TGTGCCAGCAGCTTAGGCAGCCGGGCGACCCCGGGGACCACAGATACGCAGTATTTT
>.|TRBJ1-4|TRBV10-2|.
CASSGGREEKLFF
TGCGCCAGCAGTGGGGGCAGGGAGGAAAAACTGTTTTTT
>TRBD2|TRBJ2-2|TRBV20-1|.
CSARDRVAGWTGELFF
TGCAGTGCTAGAGATAGGGTAGCGGGATGGACCGGGGAGCTGTTTTTT
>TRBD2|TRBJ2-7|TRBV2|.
CASSGRERDYEQYF
TGTGCCAGCAGTGGTCGGGAGCGGGACTACGAGCAGTACTTC
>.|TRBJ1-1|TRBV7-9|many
CASSLDMGTEAFF
TGTGCCAGCAGCTTAGATATGGGCACTGAAGCTTTCTTT
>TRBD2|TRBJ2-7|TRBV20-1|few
CSVSRLAGDYEQYF
TGCAGTGTCAGCAGGCTAGCGGGAGACTACGAGCAGTACTTC
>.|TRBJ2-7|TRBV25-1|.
CASTSPGSSYEQYF
TGTGCCAGCACATCCCCCGGGAGCTCCTACGAGCAGTACTTC
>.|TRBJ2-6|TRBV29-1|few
CSVAINSEKWGANVLTF
TGCAGCGTCGCTATAAACAGTGAGAAATGGGGGGCCAACGTCCTGACTTTC
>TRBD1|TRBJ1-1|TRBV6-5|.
CASSYNTGVNTEAFF
TGTGCCAGCAGTTACAATACAGGGGTGAACACTGAAGCTTTCTTT
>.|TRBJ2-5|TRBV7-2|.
CASSLALGEWETQYF
TGTGCCAGCAGCTTAGCTTTGGGGGAGTGGGAGACCCAGTACTTC
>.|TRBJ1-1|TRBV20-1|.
CSAQHLEAFF
TGCAGTGCTCAACACCTTGAAGCTTTCTTT
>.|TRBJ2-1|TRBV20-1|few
CSASDKVDNEQFF
TGCAGTGCTAGCGACAAGGTAGACAATGAGCAGTTCTTC
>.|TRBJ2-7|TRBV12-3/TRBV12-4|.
CASSLDYRSTIGHEQYF
TGTGCCAGCAGCTTGGACTACAGAAGTACAATCGGCCACGAGCAGTACTTC
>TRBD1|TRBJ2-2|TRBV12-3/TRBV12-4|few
CASTLGQGTTGELFF
TGTGCCAGCACCCTAGGACAGGGGACAACCGGGGAGCTGTTTTTT
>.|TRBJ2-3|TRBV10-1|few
CASSNKGTQYF
TGCGCCAGCAGTAACAAAGGGACGCAGTATTTT
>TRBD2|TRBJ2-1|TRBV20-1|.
CSAGAGDNEQFF
TGCAGTGCTGGGGCGGGGGACAATGAGCAGTTCTTC
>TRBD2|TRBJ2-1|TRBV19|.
CASSTPGAGGGEQFF
TGTGCCAGTAGTACCCCCGGGGCGGGGGGAGGTGAGCAGTTCTTC
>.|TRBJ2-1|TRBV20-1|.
CSARDRSSSYNEQFF
TGCAGTGCTAGAGATCGGTCAAGCTCCTACAATGAGCAGTTCTTC
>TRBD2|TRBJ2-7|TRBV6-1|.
CASREWTSGPYEQYF
TGTGCCAGCAGGGAATGGACTAGCGGACCTTACGAGCAGTACTTC
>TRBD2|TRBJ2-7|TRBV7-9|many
CASSLAASGSYEQYF
TGTGCCAGCAGCTTAGCGGCTAGCGGGAGCTACGAGCAGTACTTC
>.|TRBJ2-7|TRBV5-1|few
CASSSDSPSYEQYF
TGCGCCAGCAGCTCGGACAGTCCCTCCTACGAGCAGTACTTC
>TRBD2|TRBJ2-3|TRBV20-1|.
CSARAYGRATDTQYF
TGCAGTGCTAGAGCCTACGGGAGGGCCACAGATACGCAGTATTTT
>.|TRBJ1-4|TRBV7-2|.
CASSSHFFNEKLFF
TGTGCCAGCAGCTCCCATTTTTTTAATGAAAAACTGTTTTTT
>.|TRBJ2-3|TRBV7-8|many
CASSSFPFTAATDTQYF
TGTGCCAGCAGCTCCTTCCCTTTTACTGCGGCCACAGATACGCAGTATTTT
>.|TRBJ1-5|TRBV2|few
CASSDLGRATQPQHF
TGTGCCAGCAGTGATTTAGGCCGCGCCACGCAGCCCCAGCATTTT
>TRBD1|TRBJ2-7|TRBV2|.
CASSVDRGGNEQYF
TGTGCCAGCAGTGTGGACAGGGGGGGGAACGAGCAGTACTTC
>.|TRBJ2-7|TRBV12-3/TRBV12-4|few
CASSLERQQHYEQYF
TGTGCCAGCAGTTTAGAGAGACAGCAACATTACGAGCAGTACTTC
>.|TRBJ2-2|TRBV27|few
CASSPSYTGELFF
TGTGCCAGCAGCCCTTCCTACACCGGGGAGCTGTTTTTT
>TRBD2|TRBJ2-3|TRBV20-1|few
CSARRGGATDTQYF
TGCAGTGCTAGACGGGGGGGGGCCACAGATACGCAGTATTTT
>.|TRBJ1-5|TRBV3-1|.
CASSPLQDKYSNQPQHF
TGTGCCAGCAGCCCTCTCCAAGACAAGTATAGCAATCAGCCCCAGCATTTT
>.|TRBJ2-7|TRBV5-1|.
CASSLGPQGNEQYF
TGCGCCAGCAGCTTGGGACCTCAGGGGAACGAGCAGTACTTC
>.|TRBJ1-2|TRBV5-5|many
CASSASGRGYGYTF
TGTGCCAGCAGCGCGTCGGGAAGGGGCTATGGCTACACCTTC